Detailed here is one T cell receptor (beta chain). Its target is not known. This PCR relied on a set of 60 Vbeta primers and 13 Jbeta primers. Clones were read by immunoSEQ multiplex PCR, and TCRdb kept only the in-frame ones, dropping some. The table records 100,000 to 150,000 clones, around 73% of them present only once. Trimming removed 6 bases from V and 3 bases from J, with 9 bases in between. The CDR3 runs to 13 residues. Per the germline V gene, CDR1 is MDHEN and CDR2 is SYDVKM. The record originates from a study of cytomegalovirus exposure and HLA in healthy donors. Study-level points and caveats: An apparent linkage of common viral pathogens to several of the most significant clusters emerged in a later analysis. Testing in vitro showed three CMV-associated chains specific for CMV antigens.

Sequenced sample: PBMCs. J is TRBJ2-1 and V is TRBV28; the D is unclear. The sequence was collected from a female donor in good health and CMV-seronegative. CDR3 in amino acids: CASRLRGYNEQFF. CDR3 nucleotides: TGTGCCAGCAGATTGCGAGGCTACAATGAGCAGTTCTTC.